This TCR beta chain was captured in a study of Tregs in tolerant kidney transplant recipients. Points from the study as a whole: Few patients were studied, so findings need validation in larger groups.

The V gene's germline CDR1 is ENHRY and CDR2 SYGVKD. V was pared by 0 bases and J by 4 bases, with 17 bases between. The CDR3 spans 17 residues. Data came from immunoSEQ multiplex PCR; TCRdb stores just in-frame clones and leaves some out. The data hold 100,000 to 150,000 clones, with about 90% observed a single time. As concerns this clone: The antigen remains unidentified.

Sequenced input: CD4+ T cells from blood. This clonotype was sampled from a human donor in good health. V is TRBV10-3 and J is TRBJ2-3; D may match TRBD1 or TRBD2 (6 bases each). CDR3 in amino acids: CAISESGGSSPADTQYF. CDR3 sequence (DNA): TGTGCCATCAGTGAGTCAGGGGGGTCTAGCCCGGCAGATACGCAGTATTTT.